This TCR beta chain stems from a study of blood T cell repertoires in COVID-19. Study-level background: The United States, Italy and Spain were the sources of the acute and convalescent COVID-19 samples. In each case, the material was cDNA or gDNA derived from T cells, B-cell-depleted T cells, or PBMCs.

Original methodology: Reference gene primer amplification yielded estimated nucleated cell counts. Profiled with immunoSEQ multiplex PCR; TCRdb holds only in-frame clones, not every one. Clonal size and the V and J genes are those of that table, whereas D and trimming came from the DNA. Among 100,000 or so clones, 75% to 85% were seen once, and the ten largest hold approximately 13%. The CDR3 runs to 16 residues. After removal of 3 bases from V and 0 bases from J, the junction contained 4 bases not matched to a gene. In germline, CDR1 is SGHRS, CDR2 YFSETQ. The receptor was derived from a human donor in a cohort sampled during active COVID-19. Sample: peripheral blood. The genes are TRBV5-1 and TRBJ1-3, with 9 bases aligning to TRBD1. The CDR3 region is CASSSGTGNSGNTIYF. The CDR3 DNA reads as TGCGCCAGCAGCTCCGGGACAGGGAACTCTGGAAACACCATATATTTT.